These T cell receptor beta chains were read from a single sample in a study of cytomegalovirus exposure and HLA in healthy donors. Profiling relied on immunoSEQ multiplex PCR, and the TCRdb table lists in-frame clones only, not all of them. The table includes 160,000 or so clones, over 60% detected once. The sequencing sample was made of PBMCs. These receptors all come from a woman in her 30s in good health and CMV-seronegative. CDR3s include the opening cysteine and the closing phenylalanine or tryptophan. Each record gives: D gene, V gene, J gene, clone size, CDR3 DNA, CDR3 protein. The D gene is left open where the match is weak. Not all rows give a size; the values are once, few, many and, for expanded clones, a class.

>.|TRBV6-5|TRBJ1-4|.
TGTGCCAGCAGTTACTCGAGCGGGAAATGGGAAAAACTGTTTTTT
CASSYSSGKWEKLFF
>.|TRBV28|TRBJ1-6|.
TGTGCCAGCAGTTTGGGCAGGGTGAGGTTCGATTCACCCCTCCACTTT
CASSLGRVRFDSPLHF
>TRBD1|TRBV29-1|TRBJ2-5|.
TGCAGCGTTGAAGATTGGGGACAGGGCTTTTTGGGAGAGACCCAGTACTTC
CSVEDWGQGFLGETQYF
>TRBD2|TRBV27|TRBJ2-7|.
TGTGCCAGCAAACTACTAGCGGCGGTCTACGAGCAGTACTTC
CASKLLAAVYEQYF
>.|TRBV7-9|TRBJ1-6|.
TGTGCCAGCGGAGCGGGGAGCCAGGGATCACCCCTCCACTTT
CASGAGSQGSPLHF
>.|TRBV19|TRBJ2-7|.
TGTGCCAGTAGTATTTCGGACTACGAGAACGAGCAGTACTTC
CASSISDYENEQYF
>.|TRBV6-1|TRBJ2-7|.
TGTGCCAGCAGTGGACAGGCGGCCTACGAGCAGTACTTC
CASSGQAAYEQYF
>.|TRBV5-5|TRBJ1-1|few
TGTGCCAGCAGTCTGCAGGACACTGAAGCTTTCTTT
CASSLQDTEAFF
>TRBD2|TRBV4-2|TRBJ2-7|.
TGTGCCAGCAGCCAAGATATGGGACTAGCGGGAGATGTTAAGTACTTC
CASSQDMGLAGDVKYF
>.|TRBV15|TRBJ1-5|.
TGTGCCACCAGGGGACTTAGCAATCAGCCCCAGCATTTT
CATRGLSNQPQHF
>TRBD2|TRBV4-3|TRBJ2-7|.
TGCGCCAGCAGCCAGGCCTTTTTAGCGGGCTCCTACGAGCAGTACTTC
CASSQAFLAGSYEQYF
>.|TRBV6-1|TRBJ1-5|once
TGTGCCACCGACAGTCTGGAGGGCAGGCAGCCCCAGCATTTT
CATDSLEGRQPQHF
>TRBD1|TRBV6-5|TRBJ2-3|.
TGTGCCAGCAGTCCCCGGACAGGGGCAGATACGCAGTATTTT
CASSPRTGADTQYF
>.|TRBV5-1|TRBJ2-6|.
TGCGCCAGCAGCGTCCAGGGATCATCTGGGGCCAACGTCCTGACTTTC
CASSVQGSSGANVLTF
>TRBD2|TRBV11-3|TRBJ2-1|.
TGTGCCAGCAGCTTAGATGGCGGGGGTGATGAGCAGTTCTTC
CASSLDGGGDEQFF
>TRBD1|TRBV4-2|TRBJ1-1|.
TGTGCCAGCAGCCAAGACCCTGGGACAGGGCGGCCTGAAGCTTTCTTT
CASSQDPGTGRPEAFF
>TRBD2|TRBV2|TRBJ2-3|.
TGTGCCAGCAGTGAGGCTAGCGGACTCACAGATACGCAGTATTTT
CASSEASGLTDTQYF
>TRBD2|TRBV9|TRBJ2-7|.
TGTGCCAGCAGCTCCCGTCTCAGCGGGGGACCCTACGAGCAGTACTTC
CASSSRLSGGPYEQYF
>.|TRBV27|TRBJ1-1|.
TGTGCCAGCAGCAGGGTCGCCGACACTGAAGCTTTCTTT
CASSRVADTEAFF
>.|TRBV30|TRBJ1-2|once
TGTGCCTGGATAGGAGGTTCCTATGGCTACACCTTC
CAWIGGSYGYTF
>.|TRBV23-1|TRBJ1-6|.
TGCGCCAGCAGCCCCGCAGGTGTAGGTTCACCCCTCCACTTT
CASSPAGVGSPLHF
>.|TRBV4-2|TRBJ2-3|.
TGTGCCAGCAGCCCCCGACTAGGGGACACAGATACGCAGTATTTT
CASSPRLGDTDTQYF
>.|TRBV28|TRBJ1-5|.
TGTGCCAGCAGTGGGGAGGGCTGGCAGCCCCAGCATTTT
CASSGEGWQPQHF
>.|TRBV2|TRBJ2-3|.
TGTGCCAGCAGTGTTCCTACAGGGCCGTGGACAGATACGCAGTATTTT
CASSVPTGPWTDTQYF
>TRBD2|TRBV7-2|TRBJ2-1|.
TGTGCCAGCAGTACACCGGGACTAGCGGGAGTTGCACGGGGTGAGCAGTTCTTC
CASSTPGLAGVARGEQFF
>TRBD1|TRBV5-1|TRBJ2-3|.
TGCGCCAGCAGCCCGACAGGGTTGGGAGCAGATACGCAGTATTTT
CASSPTGLGADTQYF
>TRBD1|TRBV28|TRBJ2-2|few
TGTGCCAGCAGTTTGGGGGACAGAGTTAACACCGGGGAGCTGTTTTTT
CASSLGDRVNTGELFF
>.|TRBV7-9|TRBJ2-7|.
TGTGCCAGCAGCCCCCCAGGGGCCTACAAAGGAGAAGAGCAGTACTTC
CASSPPGAYKGEEQYF
>.|TRBV9|TRBJ2-2|few
TGTGCCAGCAGCGTAGGAAATTCGGGGGGCCGCGGGGAGCTGTTTTTT
CASSVGNSGGRGELFF
>TRBD2|TRBV7-2|TRBJ2-7|.
TGTGCCAGCAGGCCTACTAGCGGCTTAGGCGTCGAGCAGTACTTC
CASRPTSGLGVEQYF
>TRBD1|TRBV7-3|TRBJ2-3|.
TGTGCCAGCAGCTTAGGCAGGGGGCTGGGAACGCAGTATTTT
CASSLGRGLGTQYF
>.|TRBV11-1|TRBJ1-3|.
TGTGCCAGCAGCTTCGGAGGGACTGGAAACACCATATATTTT
CASSFGGTGNTIYF
>.|TRBV7-9|TRBJ1-5|.
TGTGCCAGCAGCTTCGGAGATAGCAATCAGCCCCAGCATTTT
CASSFGDSNQPQHF
>.|TRBV7-3|TRBJ2-1|.
TGTGCCAGCAGCCAGGGGTCCAACTCCTACAATGAGCAGTTCTTC
CASSQGSNSYNEQFF
>.|TRBV6-4|TRBJ2-6|.
TGTGCCAGCAGCACAGGGACGAAATCTGGGGCCAACGTCCTGACTTTC
CASSTGTKSGANVLTF
>TRBD1|TRBV4-3|TRBJ2-7|many
TGCGCCAGCAGCCAACGATCCGGGACAGGGGGCCTCGAGCAGTACTTC
CASSQRSGTGGLEQYF
>TRBD1|TRBV18|TRBJ1-5|once
TGTGCCAGCTCAGCAACACAGGGGAATCAGCCCCAGCATTTT
CASSATQGNQPQHF
>.|TRBV28|TRBJ1-1|.
TGTGCCAGCAGTTTAACTGGGCGTCAAGCTTTCTTT
CASSLTGRQAFF
>.|TRBV7-9|TRBJ2-2|.
TGTGCCAGCAGCCTACGACAGGTGGCCGGGGAGCTGTTTTTT
CASSLRQVAGELFF
>.|TRBV4-1|TRBJ1-5|.
TGCGCCAGCAGCCAAGAGGAGAGGCAGCCCCAGCATTTT
CASSQEERQPQHF
>TRBD2|TRBV15|TRBJ2-1|.
TGTGCCACCAGCAGAGGTAGCGGGGGAACCTACAATGAGCAGTTCTTC
CATSRGSGGTYNEQFF
>TRBD2|TRBV7-2|TRBJ2-5|.
TGTGCCAGCAGCTTAGCTCAGCGGGAGGGCCTAGAGACCCAGTACTTC
CASSLAQREGLETQYF
>.|TRBV7-3|TRBJ2-1|.
TGTGCCAGCAGCTTAACGAATAGCGGTTACAATGAGCAGTTCTTC
CASSLTNSGYNEQFF
>TRBD1|TRBV6-6|TRBJ1-5|.
TGTGCCAGCAGTTTTTTCGCAGGGGGCAAGGATCAGCCCCAGCATTTT
CASSFFAGGKDQPQHF
>.|TRBV7-2|TRBJ1-2|.
TGTGCCAGCAGCTCACGGACAGCCCACCTCTATGGCTACACCTTC
CASSSRTAHLYGYTF
>.|TRBV4-1|TRBJ1-2|few
TGCGCCTCCTATGGCGGGGGAGATGGCTACACCTTC
CASYGGGDGYTF
>.|TRBV5-4|TRBJ2-7|.
TGTGCCAGCAGCTCCCTCCCGGACTTGCTCTACGAGCAGTACTTC
CASSSLPDLLYEQYF
>.|TRBV7-2|TRBJ2-4|.
TGTGCCAGCAGCCCCGGACTACCTGTGTATGGGAACATTCAGTACTTC
CASSPGLPVYGNIQYF
>TRBD1|TRBV6-6|TRBJ1-2|.
TGTGCCACCCGAGACAGGGGGCAGGATGGCTACACCTTC
CATRDRGQDGYTF
>.|TRBV4-2|TRBJ1-2|.
TGTGCCAGCAGCCAAGACCCGGGCTATGGCTACACCTTC
CASSQDPGYGYTF
>.|TRBV4-1|TRBJ1-1|.
TGCGCCAGCAGCCCCTCACCCCTGCGGGACACTGAAGCTTTCTTT
CASSPSPLRDTEAFF
>.|TRBV5-4|TRBJ2-1|.
TGTGCCAGCAGCTTTGGCCAGGGGGGACGGAATGAGCAGTTCTTC
CASSFGQGGRNEQFF
>.|TRBV4-1|TRBJ1-4|.
TGCGCCAGCAGCCAAACGGGCCTGGGCGGGGAAAAACTGTTTTTT
CASSQTGLGGEKLFF
>TRBD1|TRBV15|TRBJ2-5|many
TGTGCCACCAGCAGTGACAGGGGAGGTTATGAGACCCAGTACTTC
CATSSDRGGYETQYF
>.|TRBV4-1|TRBJ2-7|.
TGCGCCAGCAGCCAGACTGGACGACAGTTAAACTCCTACGAGCAGTACTTC
CASSQTGRQLNSYEQYF